The 24 T cell receptor beta chains presented below share a single source sample, sequenced in a study of radiotherapy plus CTLA-4 blockade in lung cancer. TCRdb's copy holds only in-frame clones and misses some; the assay was immunoSEQ multiplex PCR. The data show roughly 80,000 clones, 70% to 85% seen once. Sequencing was performed on peripheral blood, taken from a patient treated with radiotherapy plus ipilimumab. Every receptor here comes from a human donor with non-small cell lung cancer whose response to radiotherapy plus ipilimumab could not be evaluated.

This clone was recorded a few times. The chain recombines TRBV19 with TRBJ1-1; D gene uncertain. CDR1 is LNHDA, CDR2 SQIVND, per germline (reference sequence). The CDR3 runs to 11 residues. V was pared by 3 bases and J by 10 bases, with 9 bases between. CDR3 in DNA: TGTGCCAGTAGTATGTGGGGAGGAGCTTTCTTT. It specifies CASSMWGGAFF. Supplemented by reference TRBV19 and TRBJ1-1, the full variable domain reads DGGITQSPKYLFRKEGQNVTLSCEQNLNHDAMYWYRQDPGQGLRLIYYSQIVNDFQKGDIAEGYSVSREKKESFPLTVTSAQKNPTAFYLCASSMWGGAFFGQGTRLTVV.

The V and J genes are TRBV6-6 and TRBJ1-4, with 8 bases identical to TRBD1. The CDR3 sequence is 15 residues long. V was clipped by 6 bases and J by 8 bases; unmatched bases: 11. In germline, CDR1 is MNHNY, CDR2 SVGAGI (reference sequence). CDR3 sequence (DNA): TGTGCCAGCAGGGCACTCGGACAGGGTACGGAAAAACTGTTTTTT. It encodes CASRALGQGTEKLFF.

The chain uses TRBV7-2 and TRBJ2-7; 7 nucleotides line up with TRBD2. The CDR3 is made up of 16 amino acids. V dropped 5 bases and J dropped 3; count of bases not matched to a gene: 13. Germline CDR1 and CDR2: SGHTA and FQGNSA. The CDR3 sequence: CASSLSTLAADYEQYF. The CDR3 nucleotides read TGTGCCAGCAGCCTCTCGACCCTAGCGGCCGACTACGAGCAGTACTTC.

This chain uses TRBV9 with TRBJ1-1, with 10 bases aligning to TRBD1. CDR1 is SGDLS, CDR2 YYNGEE, per germline. CDR3 length equals 17 residues. Losses at the gene ends were 3 bases for V and 0 bases for J; bases not matched to a gene: 8. The CDR3 is CASSDQPGQGLNTEAFF. The CDR3 DNA follows: TGTGCCAGCAGCGATCAGCCGGGACAGGGGTTGAACACTGAAGCTTTCTTT.

A note on this clone: An end of the junction does not agree with germline; a read error may underlie this. The chain joins TRBV7-8 to TRBJ1-1, with 7 bases lining up with TRBD1. This CDR3 has 17 amino acids. Germline CDR1 reads SGHVS; CDR2 reads FQNEAQ. The CDR3 here is CASSPRWEQGRNAEAFF. CDR3 nucleotides: TGTGCCAGCAGCCCACGTTGGGAACAGGGGAGGAACGCTGAAGCTTTCTTT.

The chain couples TRBV6-5 to TRBJ1-4, with 7 bases aligning to TRBD1. Looked up from germline, CDR1 is MNHEY and CDR2 is SVGAGI. V lost 2 bases, J lost 4 bases, and 4 bases stayed unmatched. The CDR3 contains 15 residues. CDR3 protein: CASSYETGLNEKLFF. CDR3 bases: TGTGCCAGCAGTTACGAGACAGGGCTTAATGAAAAACTGTTTTTT.

This clone was observed a single time. This chain connects TRBV4-1 to TRBJ1-2; TRBD1 is a possible D gene (6 bases). CDR1 MGHRA and CDR2 YSYEKL come from the germline V gene. The CDR3 is 11 amino acids. Trimming left V 5 bases short and J 8 bases short, with 9 bases between. The CDR3, as DNA: TGCGCCAGCAGCAAGGACAGCGGCTACACCTTC. Its translation: CASSKDSGYTF.

V is TRBV10-3 and J is TRBJ1-2; 7 nucleotides match TRBD1. V lost 5 bases, J lost 1 base, and 10 bases stayed unmatched. CDR1 is ENHRY, CDR2 SYGVKD, per germline. The CDR3 has 16 residues. This CDR3 is CAISRLAGQDNYGYTF. CDR3 sequence (DNA): TGTGCCATCAGTCGACTGGCCGGACAGGATAACTATGGCTACACCTTC.

CDR3 amino acids: CASTTQGAREKLFF. As DNA, the CDR3 is TGTGCCAGCACCACACAGGGGGCGAGGGAAAAACTGTTTTTT. This chain connects TRBV2 to TRBJ1-4, with 9 positions matching TRBD1. The length of the CDR3 is 14 residues. Losses at the gene ends were 7 bases for V and 8 bases for J; bases not matched to a gene: 8. CDR1 and CDR2 from the germline V gene are SNHLY and FYNNEI.

The V gene is TRBV6-5, the J gene TRBJ1-2; possibly TRBD1 for D (6 bases). CDR1 is MNHEY, CDR2 SVGAGI, per germline. The V end lost 6 bases, the J end lost 4 bases, and 12 bases lay between the germline ends. The CDR3 is made up of 13 amino acids. The chain's CDR3 is CASREQGSYGYTF. CDR3 coding DNA: TGTGCCAGCAGGGAACAGGGTAGCTATGGCTACACCTTC.

This clone appeared once. This chain connects TRBV19 to TRBJ1-1; TRBD1 agrees at 9 bases. V was pared by 5 bases and J by 4 bases, with 8 bases of the junction left unmatched. The CDR3 runs to 15 residues. The germline CDR1 and CDR2 sequences are LNHDA and SQIVND (reference sequence). For the CDR3, the DNA is TGTGCCAGTAGTTTCGGGACAGGGTTCGGCACTGAAGCTTTCTTT. This translates into CASSFGTGFGTEAFF. Full variable domain (rest looked up from reference TRBV19 and TRBJ1-1): DGGITQSPKYLFRKEGQNVTLSCEQNLNHDAMYWYRQDPGQGLRLIYYSQIVNDFQKGDIAEGYSVSREKKESFPLTVTSAQKNPTAFYLCASSFGTGFGTEAFFGQGTRLTVV.

The chain combines TRBV5-1 with TRBJ1-2; D is perhaps TRBD1 (6 bases). Germline CDR1 is SGHRS and CDR2 is YFSETQ. The V gene lost 3 bases and the J gene lost 4 bases, with 13 bases spanning the gap. The CDR3 spans 14 residues. The CDR3 sequence is CASSWGGRSYGYTF. The CDR3 DNA sequence: TGCGCCAGCAGCTGGGGGGGGCGCAGCTATGGCTACACCTTC.

The chain links TRBV6-5 to TRBJ1-1; tentative D call: TRBD1 (6 bases). The CDR3 extends over 10 amino acids. Germline V gives CDR1 MNHEY, CDR2 SVGAGI. Deletions cut 9 bases from V and 5 bases from J, with 7 bases between. The CDR3 sequence: CASTGTEAFF. The CDR3, as DNA: TGTGCCAGTACAGGGACTGAAGCTTTCTTT.

The chain is built from TRBV28 and TRBJ1-2, with 8 bases identical to TRBD1. J lost 5 bases, V lost 6 bases, and 8 bases had no gene match. This CDR3 has 14 residues. Per the germline V gene, CDR1 is MDHEN and CDR2 is SYDVKM. CDR3 nucleotides: TGTGCCAGCAGCTCCCCCAGGGGGCGGTATGGCTACACCTTC. It codes for CASSSPRGRYGYTF.

The count of this clone is one. CDR3 protein: CASSLSDEQYF. CDR3 DNA sequence: TGTGCCAGCAGCTTATCTGACGAGCAGTACTTC. The chain recombines TRBV11-2 with TRBJ2-7; D gene ambiguous. The CDR3 is 11 residues long. Trimming cost V 2 bases and J 5 bases, with 4 bases left between them. Germline V gene lookup returns CDR1 SGHAT and CDR2 FQNNGV.

The V call is TRBV2, the J call TRBJ2-5; 10 bases line up with TRBD2. Germline V gene data show CDR1 as SNHLY and CDR2 as FYNNEI. The CDR3 runs to 15 residues. The V gene end was trimmed by 3 bases and the J gene end by 5 bases; junction bases not matched to a gene: 6. The CDR3 region is CASSDQRTSGETQYF. The CDR3 DNA is TGTGCCAGCAGTGACCAACGGACTAGCGGTGAGACCCAGTACTTC.

This rearrangement joins TRBV4-3 to TRBJ2-1; a weak D match, TRBD1 (6 bases). The germline gives CDR1 LGHNA, CDR2 YSLEER. Trimming shortened V by 2 bases and J by 7 bases, and 9 bases separated the two germline ends. The CDR3 totals 13 residues. The DNA for the CDR3 is TGCGCCAGCAGCCAACTACAGGGAAATGAGCAGTTCTTC. It specifies CASSQLQGNEQFF.

A few counts support this clone. The genes are TRBV27 and TRBJ1-2; 7 nucleotides align to TRBD1. V was pared by 5 bases and J by 3 bases, with 6 bases of the junction left unmatched. The CDR3 is made up of 14 amino acids. CDR1 is MNHEY and CDR2 is SMNVEV in the germline V gene (reference sequence). The CDR3 DNA follows: TGTGCCAGCAGTGAGGGGGCTGGGTACTATGGCTACACCTTC. Translating gives CASSEGAGYYGYTF.

The chain carries TRBV29-1 and TRBJ1-1; maybe TRBD1 (6 bases). Germline V lookup: CDR1 SQVTM, CDR2 ANQGSEA. The CDR3 is made up of 19 amino acids. Trimming stripped 6 bases from V and 1 base from J, with 30 bases between. The CDR3 protein is CSVSRTKAGELTSNTEAFF. CDR3 sequence (DNA): TGCAGCGTCTCCCGGACAAAAGCAGGGGAGTTGACCTCGAACACTGAAGCTTTCTTT.

The genes are TRBV11-2 and TRBJ1-2; a possible D gene is TRBD1 (5 bases). The CDR3 contains 12 residues. V was trimmed by 1 base and J by 6 bases, leaving 6 bases between them. Germline V gene data show CDR1 as SGHAT and CDR2 as FQNNGV. As DNA, the CDR3 is TGTGCCAGCAGCTTAGTAGGGGATGGCTACACCTTC. Translating it yields CASSLVGDGYTF.

This sequence joins TRBV7-3 and TRBJ2-7; the D is unclear. The CDR3 runs 16 residues. CDR1 is SGHTA and CDR2 is FQGTGA in the germline V gene. With 1 base removed from V and 1 base from J, the gap between germline ends came to 14 bases. The CDR3 loop is CASSLNPPGSSYEQYF. The DNA for the CDR3 is TGTGCCAGCAGCTTAAACCCCCCCGGGTCATCCTACGAGCAGTACTTC.

The V and J genes are TRBV4-1 and TRBJ1-4; D is uncertain. Between the trimmed V and J ends, which lost 1 base and 7 bases, there was a span of 16 bases. The germline V gene has CDR1 MGHRA and CDR2 YSYEKL. This CDR3 has 16 residues. Written as DNA, the CDR3 is TGCGCCAGCAGCCAAGTTTACGACCGTCGAGGTGAAAAACTGTTTTTT. This encodes CASSQVYDRRGEKLFF.

V gene TRBV7-2 combines with J gene TRBJ2-5; D may be TRBD2 (5 bases). The CDR3 covers 15 residues. Germline CDR1 reads SGHTA; CDR2 reads FQGNSA. Trimming left V 2 bases short and J 9 bases short, with 19 bases between. CDR3 sequence: CASSLSSPAPRAQYF. The CDR3 DNA follows: TGTGCCAGCAGCTTAAGTTCCCCTGCCCCGAGGGCCCAGTACTTC. The variable domain in full, completed from reference TRBV7-2 and TRBJ2-5, reads GAGVSQSPSNKVTEKGKDVELRCDPISGHTALYWYRQSLGQGLEFLIYFQGNSAPDKSGLPSDRFSAERTGGSVSTLTIQRTQQEDSAVYLCASSLSSPAPRAQYFGPGTRLLVL.

The genes are TRBV5-1 and TRBJ1-2; 7 bases map to TRBD1. The CDR3 covers 15 residues. The germline V gene has CDR1 SGHRS and CDR2 YFSETQ. V trimming: 4 bases; J trimming: 4 bases; junction bases outside the gene matches: 10. The CDR3 spells CASSTRQGSPYGYTF. CDR3 DNA: TGCGCCAGCAGCACCAGACAGGGATCTCCCTATGGCTACACCTTC.